The 22 T cell receptor beta chains reported below all come from one sample, sequenced in a study of blood T cell repertoires in COVID-19. Using immunoSEQ multiplex PCR, the repertoire was profiled, and TCRdb retains in-frame clones only, with some absent. Here the sample spans tens of thousands of clones, roughly 90% being singletons. Input material: peripheral blood. The receptors here all came from a man in his 60s with COVID-19, enrolled during active disease.

This rearrangement joins TRBV7-9 to TRBJ2-7; tentatively, D is TRBD2 (6 bases). The CDR3 covers 15 residues. The V end was cut by 5 bases, the J end by 0 bases, with 14 bases between. CDR1 is SEHNR, CDR2 FQNEAQ, per germline (reference sequence). The CDR3 loop reads CASSGGIGPSYEQYF. CDR3 in DNA: TGTGCCAGCAGCGGGGGGATCGGGCCCTCCTACGAGCAGTACTTC.

The sample holds one count of this clone. This chain links TRBV2 with TRBJ2-3, with D tentatively TRBD2 (5 bases). Between the trimmed V and J ends, which lost 3 bases and 4 bases, there was a span of 11 bases. CDR3 size: 14 residues. CDR1 SNHLY and CDR2 FYNNEI come from the germline V gene. The CDR3 protein is CASSEREGPDTQYF. The CDR3 DNA reads TGTGCCAGCAGTGAGCGAGAGGGCCCAGATACGCAGTATTTT.

The rearrangement uses TRBV28 and TRBJ1-1, with a possible D match to TRBD1 (6 bases). V was shortened by 6 bases and J by 0 bases, with 14 bases between the two germline ends. This CDR3 has 15 residues. The germline V gene encodes CDR1 MDHEN and CDR2 SYDVKM. The CDR3 bases are TGTGCCAGCAGACCTTGGACAGCCATGAACACTGAAGCTTTCTTT. Translation gives CASRPWTAMNTEAFF.

CDR3 in DNA: TGCGCCAGCAGTCGGGGACTAGCGGGAGTAACCGGGGAGCTGTTTTTT. The encoded protein is CASSRGLAGVTGELFF. The chain uses TRBV5-1 and TRBJ2-2; 14 positions agree with TRBD2. CDR1 and CDR2 from the germline V gene are SGHRS and YFSETQ. Unmatched junction bases numbered 5, after V lost 5 bases and J lost 5 bases. CDR3 length: 16 amino acids.

This rearrangement joins TRBV5-1 to TRBJ1-4; D unclear. The V and J ends lost 7 bases and 8 bases respectively, with 18 bases between them. This CDR3 is 14 amino acids long. Germline loops: CDR1 SGHRS, CDR2 YFSETQ. The CDR3 loop is CASAAGPGEEKLFF. In nucleotides, the CDR3 is TGCGCCAGCGCGGCGGGCCCTGGAGAGGAAAAACTGTTTTTT. Supplemented by reference TRBV5-1 and TRBJ1-4, the full variable domain reads KAGVTQTPRYLIKTRGQQVTLSCSPISGHRSVSWYQQTPGQGLQFLFEYFSETQRNKGNFPGRFSGRQFSNSRSEMNVSTLELGDSALYLCASAAGPGEEKLFFGSGTQLSVL.

J is TRBJ2-7 and V is TRBV7-3; 7 nucleotides agree with TRBD2. With V trimmed by 9 bases and J by 0 bases, 5 bases remained unmatched. The CDR3 is 13 amino acids. CDR1 and CDR2 from the germline V gene are SGHTA and FQGTGA. CDR3 coding DNA: TGTGCCAGGGACGGGGGGACCTCCTACGAGCAGTACTTC. It is translated as CARDGGTSYEQYF.

In its sample, this clone was seen once. The rearrangement links TRBV7-2 to TRBJ1-2; D ambiguous. This CDR3 spans 13 amino acids. Trimming pared 5 bases from V and 0 bases from J, leaving 7 bases between. CDR1 and CDR2 from the germline V gene are SGHTA and FQGNSA. The DNA for the CDR3 is TGTGCCAGCAGCCCCTCAGCTAACTATGGCTACACCTTC. Translation: CASSPSANYGYTF.

The CDR3 DNA reads as TGCGCCAGCGATTCCGGGACAGGGGGACGTGAGCAGTACTTC. Translation gives CASDSGTGGREQYF. The chain uses TRBV5-1 and TRBJ2-7; 11 nucleotides align to TRBD1. This CDR3 is built from 14 residues. CDR1 is SGHRS, CDR2 YFSETQ, per germline. V was pared by 7 bases and J by 7 bases, with 10 bases of the junction left unmatched. Looking up the rest from reference TRBV5-1 and TRBJ2-7 gives the full variable domain: KAGVTQTPRYLIKTRGQQVTLSCSPISGHRSVSWYQQTPGQGLQFLFEYFSETQRNKGNFPGRFSGRQFSNSRSEMNVSTLELGDSALYLCASDSGTGGREQYFGPGTRLTVT.

The genes are TRBV19 and TRBJ1-5; 11 positions match TRBD1. The CDR3 covers 13 residues. Trimming cost V 6 bases and J 6 bases; bases outside gene matches: 1. Germline V gene sequence: CDR1 LNHDA, CDR2 SQIVND (reference sequence). The CDR3 loop is CASRDRGPQPQHF. The CDR3 DNA reads TGTGCCAGTAGGGACAGGGGGCCTCAGCCCCAGCATTTT.

The rearrangement links TRBV3-1 (or the pseudogene TRBV3-2) to TRBJ2-1; 16 nucleotides align to TRBD2. After removal of 5 bases from V and 7 bases from J, the junction contained 2 bases not matched to a gene. Per germline, CDR1 LGHDT and CDR2 YNNKEL (reference sequence). The CDR3 is 15 residues long. CDR3 coding DNA: TGTGCCAGCAGCAAGGGACTAGCGGGGGGGAATGAGCAGTTCTTC. It codes for CASSKGLAGGNEQFF.

The CDR3 DNA reads as TGTGCCAGCAGCCAAGATAGACAGTCGTCAGAGACCCAGTACTTC. Translated: CASSQDRQSSETQYF. The V call is TRBV4-2, the J call TRBJ2-5, with D possibly TRBD1 on 5 matching bases. Trimming shortened V by 0 bases and J by 4 bases, and 12 bases separated the two germline ends. The CDR3 runs to 15 residues. Germline V CDR1 and CDR2: LGHNA, YNFKEQ.

The rearrangement uses TRBV4-3 and TRBJ1-2; TRBD1 matches at 7 bases. V was clipped by 2 bases and J by 3 bases; unmatched bases: 0. Germline CDR1 reads LGHNA; CDR2 reads YSLEER. This CDR3 comprises 13 residues. The CDR3 reads CASSQQGDYGYTF. The CDR3 DNA follows: TGCGCCAGCAGCCAACAGGGGGACTATGGCTACACCTTC.

This chain connects TRBV27 to TRBJ2-7; 8 bases are a match to TRBD2. The germline V gene has CDR1 MNHEY and CDR2 SMNVEV (reference sequence). After removal of 5 bases from V and 0 bases from J, the junction contained 3 bases not matched to a gene. This CDR3 has 14 residues. The CDR3 nucleotides read TGTGCCAGCAGTCCCCTAGCGGGCTCCTACGAGCAGTACTTC. Translation gives CASSPLAGSYEQYF.

The chain has TRBV7-3 and TRBJ2-3; 8 bases match TRBD2. This CDR3 is 15 amino acids long. Germline V gives CDR1 SGHTA, CDR2 FQGTGA. V shed 3 bases, J shed 2 bases, and the junction held 4 bases outside the gene matches. The CDR3: CASSLSREDTDTQYF. The CDR3 nucleotides are TGTGCCAGCAGCTTGTCGCGGGAGGACACAGATACGCAGTATTTT.

The rearrangement links TRBV28 to TRBJ1-4; 8 nucleotides line up with TRBD1. This CDR3 spans 14 amino acids. Germline trimming cut 6 bases from V and 11 bases from J; bases unmatched to any gene: 11. Germline values: CDR1 MDHEN, CDR2 SYDVKM. This chain's CDR3 is CASSVGQEIGKLFF. The CDR3 DNA reads TGTGCCAGCAGCGTGGGACAGGAGATTGGGAAACTGTTTTTT.

The rearrangement links TRBV11-2 to TRBJ2-1; 7 nucleotides agree with TRBD2. Germline CDR1 is SGHAT and CDR2 is FQNNGV. The CDR3 is made up of 14 amino acids. J was trimmed by 5 bases and V by 5 bases; bases with no gene match: 6. CDR3 nucleotide sequence: TGTGCCAGCAGCCTCAGCGGGGTCGACAATGAGCAGTTCTTC. Amino acids: CASSLSGVDNEQFF.

V is TRBV19 and J is TRBJ2-6; 8 bases map to TRBD1. The CDR3 sequence is 18 residues long. V lost 1 base to trimming and J lost 1 base; unmatched junction nucleotides: 6. CDR1 LNHDA and CDR2 SQIVND come from the germline V gene (reference sequence). CDR3 in amino acids: CASSIGRTGWSGANVLTF. In DNA, the CDR3 is TGTGCCAGTAGTATAGGTAGGACAGGGTGGTCTGGGGCCAACGTCCTGACTTTC.

The genes are TRBV15 and TRBJ2-7; 8 nucleotides align to TRBD2. The CDR3 runs 15 residues. CDR1 LNHNV and CDR2 YYDKDF come from the germline V gene (reference sequence). The V and J ends lost 3 bases and 0 bases, in that order; junction bases with no gene match: 4. The CDR3 reads CATSRERESSYEQYF. CDR3 nucleotides: TGTGCCACCAGCAGGGAGCGGGAGAGCTCCTACGAGCAGTACTTC.

This chain joins TRBV4-1 and TRBJ2-4, with D hard to call. CDR3 length equals 15 residues. Trimming removed 1 base at V and 0 bases at J, with 7 bases between. Germline V gene data show CDR1 as MGHRA and CDR2 as YSYEKL. The CDR3 coding sequence is TGCGCCAGCAGCCAAGCCCCTTTAGCCAAAAACATTCAGTACTTC. As protein: CASSQAPLAKNIQYF.

The CDR3 loop reads CASSVATASGRGTDTQYF. As DNA, the CDR3 is TGTGCCAGCAGCGTAGCTACCGCTAGCGGGAGAGGAACAGATACGCAGTATTTT. The chain links TRBV9 to TRBJ2-3; 10 nucleotides agree with TRBD2. V shed 0 bases and J 3 bases; nucleotides not matched to a gene: 10. Germline lookup yields CDR1 SGDLS and CDR2 YYNGEE. This CDR3 spans 18 amino acids.

The chain employs TRBV27 and TRBJ2-1; D ambiguous. The CDR3 is 12 amino acids. Germline V gene sequence: CDR1 MNHEY, CDR2 SMNVEV (reference sequence). V gave up 6 bases and J gave up 0 bases, with 3 bases separating them. The CDR3 loop is CASSGSYNEQFF. The CDR3 bases are TGTGCCAGCAGCGGCTCCTACAATGAGCAGTTCTTC.

The rearrangement uses TRBV5-5 and TRBJ1-1; D is ambiguous. In germline, CDR1 is SGHKS, CDR2 YYEKEE (reference sequence). V dropped 7 bases and J dropped 0 bases, with 10 bases sitting between them. The CDR3 loop spans 13 amino acids. The CDR3 region is CASATALNTEAFF. The DNA of the CDR3 is TGTGCCAGCGCCACAGCCTTGAACACTGAAGCTTTCTTT.